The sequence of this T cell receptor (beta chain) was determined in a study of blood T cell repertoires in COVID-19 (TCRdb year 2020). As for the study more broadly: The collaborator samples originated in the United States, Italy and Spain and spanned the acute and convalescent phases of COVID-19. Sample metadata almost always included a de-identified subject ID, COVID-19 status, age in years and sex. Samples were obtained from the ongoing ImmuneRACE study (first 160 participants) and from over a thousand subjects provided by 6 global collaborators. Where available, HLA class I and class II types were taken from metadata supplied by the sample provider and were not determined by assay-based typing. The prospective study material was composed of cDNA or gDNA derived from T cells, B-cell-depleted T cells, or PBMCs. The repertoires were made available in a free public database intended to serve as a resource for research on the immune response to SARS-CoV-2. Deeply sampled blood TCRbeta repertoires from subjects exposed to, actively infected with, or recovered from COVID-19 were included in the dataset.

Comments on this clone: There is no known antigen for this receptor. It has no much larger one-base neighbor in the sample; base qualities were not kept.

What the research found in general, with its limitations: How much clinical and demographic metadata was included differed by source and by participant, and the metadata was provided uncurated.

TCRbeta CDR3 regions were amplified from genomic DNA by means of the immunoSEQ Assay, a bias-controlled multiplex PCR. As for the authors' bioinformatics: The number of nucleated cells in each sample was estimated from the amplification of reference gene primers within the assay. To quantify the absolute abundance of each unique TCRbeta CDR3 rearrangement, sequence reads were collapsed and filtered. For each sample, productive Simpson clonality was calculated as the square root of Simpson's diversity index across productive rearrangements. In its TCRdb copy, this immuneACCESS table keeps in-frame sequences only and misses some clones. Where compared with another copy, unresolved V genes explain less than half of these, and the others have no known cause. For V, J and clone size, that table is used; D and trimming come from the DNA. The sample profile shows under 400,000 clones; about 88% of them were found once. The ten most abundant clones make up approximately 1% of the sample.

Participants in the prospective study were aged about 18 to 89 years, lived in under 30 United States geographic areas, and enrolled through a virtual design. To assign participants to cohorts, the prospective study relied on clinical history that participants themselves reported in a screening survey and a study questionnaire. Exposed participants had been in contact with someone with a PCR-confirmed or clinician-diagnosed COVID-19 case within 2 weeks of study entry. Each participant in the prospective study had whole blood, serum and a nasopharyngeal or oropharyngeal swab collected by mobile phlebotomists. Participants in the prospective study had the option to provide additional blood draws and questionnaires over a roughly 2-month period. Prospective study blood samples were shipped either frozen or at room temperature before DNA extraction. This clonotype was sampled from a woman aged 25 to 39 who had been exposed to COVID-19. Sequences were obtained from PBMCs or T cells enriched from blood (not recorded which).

The CDR3 loop reads CASSRGQGLGVQETQYF. In nucleotides, the sequence is TGTGCCAGTAGTAGGGGGCAGGGGCTAGGGGTTCAAGAGACCCAGTACTTC. Recombination connected TRBV19 to TRBJ2-5; TRBD1 could be the D gene, as 6 bases match. The germline ends are 20 bases apart after V is trimmed by 4 bases and J by 2 bases. For CDR1 and CDR2, the germline V gene (reference sequence) lists LNHDA and SQIVND. Including cysteine and phenylalanine, the CDR3 has 17 amino acids. Only the CDR3 portion is preserved as DNA: 51 bases, with reading frame beginning at the first base.